The entry below gives a single TCR beta chain sequence along with its context. Its antigen has not been determined. No much larger clonotype is one base removed from it; base qualities were not supplied. TCR CDR3 regions were amplified from genomic DNA by multiplex PCR using the deep immunoSEQ assay. Genomic DNA extracted from each cell subset was distributed evenly over all wells of several immunoSEQ 96-well plates, and each plate served as one replicate. For sorted subsets, each replicate PCR was loaded with around 200 ng genomic DNA, equivalent to some 27,000 T cell genomes. Purified libraries were quantified with a Qubit 3.0 fluorometer, sized on a Bioanalyzer 2100, and re-quantified with the KAPA Library Quantification kit. Every immunoSEQ 96-well plate was sequenced on a separate single-read 150-cycle Illumina NextSeq 550 flow cell. In the paper's pipeline: Because only junctional sequences without quality scores were contained in the immunoSEQ output, filtering matching that applied to full-length reads could not be performed. Sequences were annotated with PyIR, a Python wrapper for IgBLAST v1.9, and V/J genes and CDR3 were assigned using IMGT germline references. Any read was removed if the V/J assignment was weak (E-value above 1e-6), the CDR3 was missing, or the read contained stop codons, out-of-frame junctions, or ambiguous translated residues. V3J clonotypes were defined as sequences sharing an identical inferred V gene, J gene, and CDR3 amino acid sequence. To compute the percentage overlap between repertoires, the number of shared unique clonotypes was divided by the size of the smaller repertoire. RTK rarefaction, the Chao1 estimator, and Recon v2.1 estimates of unobserved clonotypes were used to assess repertoire richness. Generation probabilities were computed with OLGA for all TCRbeta clonotypes obtained by the gDNA method from several donors. In its TCRdb copy, this immuneACCESS table keeps in-frame sequences only and misses some clones. Where compared with another copy, unresolved V genes explain less than half of these, and the others have no known cause. V and J calls and clone size come straight from that table; D and trimming were deduced from the DNA. The sample table lists about 2 million clones, roughly 96% of them with a count of one. The ten largest account for about 0.13% of the sample.

These data belong to a study of shared clonotypes between healthy human individuals (TCRdb year 2020). General notes on the study: A few men and two women, aged 18 to 49 years, made up the cohort. Per donor, three plates each were used for CD4 naive and CD4 memory, two for CD8 naive, and one for CD8 memory. To estimate repertoire size and how much clonotypes are shared between individuals, the study performed deep sequencing of blood TCR repertoires from 4 to 6 healthy adults. To increase sequencing depth and limit assay-specific biases, TCR repertoire library preparation and sequencing were carried out by different laboratories using diverse techniques. Per donor, leukapheresis produced somewhere between about 0.85 and 10 billion PBMCs. Study-wide conclusions, independent of this receptor: Higher generation probabilities were observed for clonotypes shared by all four sorted-subset donors than for non-shared clonotypes. The small number of donors limited the genetic and exposure-history diversity represented. Incomplete sequencing was indicated by rarefaction of sorted-subset datasets, despite the large sequencing depth. Larger estimated clonotype richness was generally found for naive subsets than for memory subsets. Pairwise subsampling indicated that sequencing depth was expected to affect the degree of clonotype sharing among donors. Sharing across a few donors was observed for about 5% of naive CD4, under 4% of naive CD8, 2% to 2.5% of memory CD4, and about 0.4% of memory CD8 clonotypes. Only blood was sampled, and tissue TCR repertoires likely differ from those in blood.

The donors were healthy, HIV-negative adults who had no recently reported acute infections or vaccinations. Every donor was a Caucasian adult living in Nashville, Tennessee, USA. CD4+ T cells were enriched through magnetic negative selection, after which naive cells were positively selected on CD45RA and the remaining negative fraction served as the memory subset. Blood was collected by leukapheresis, and PBMCs were isolated by Ficoll-Histopaque density gradient centrifugation and then cryopreserved in liquid nitrogen vapor phase. Purity and quantity of every magnetically sorted T cell population were checked by analytical flow cytometry. Genomic DNA was isolated from each sorted fraction and quantified by UV absorbance on a Nanodrop 2000c. Spanning cysteine to phenylalanine, the CDR3 consists of 14 amino acids. Only the CDR3 portion is preserved as DNA: 42 bases, with reading frame beginning at the first base. CDR1 and CDR2 are drawn from the germline V gene: SGHRS, YFSETQ. At the junction V is shortened by 5 bases and J by 2 bases, with 13 bases in between.

This receptor chain uses TRBV5-1 and TRBJ2-5; the D gene is perhaps TRBD1, from 5 matching bases. The TCR was taken from a young man in good health. The specimen sequenced was naive CD4+ T cells sorted from blood. This specimen's cell subset or site label, interpreted: CD45RA+ positively selected. The DNA sequence is TGCGCCAGCAGGAATTTTCCAGGGCAAGAGACCCAGTACTTC. The encoded protein is CASRNFPGQETQYF.